This T cell receptor (beta chain) was identified in a study of cytomegalovirus exposure and HLA in healthy donors. Whole-study results and caveats: Earlier analysis looked at TCR beta V segments, and most were productive about 87% or about 30% of the time. Associated with HLA alleles at 0.05 false discovery rate in a later analysis were approximately 17,000 TCR beta sequences.

About this clone: The antigen is undetermined.

CDR3 length equals 15 residues. The germline V gene has CDR1 MGHRA and CDR2 YSYEKL. V gave up 4 bases and J gave up 4 bases; unmatched junction bases: 5. PCR primers comprised 60 Vbeta and 13 Jbeta primers. Using immunoSEQ multiplex PCR, the repertoire was profiled, and TCRdb retains in-frame clones only, with some absent. This table has some 180,000 clones, 75% to 80% appearing once. The sequence derives from a female donor in good health and CMV-seronegative. Sequences were obtained from PBMCs. The chain employs TRBV4-1 and TRBJ1-3; TRBD1 aligns across 9 bases. The CDR3, as DNA: TGCGCCAGCAGCCGAACAGGGGGCTTCGGAAACACCATATATTTT. Amino acids: CASSRTGGFGNTIYF.